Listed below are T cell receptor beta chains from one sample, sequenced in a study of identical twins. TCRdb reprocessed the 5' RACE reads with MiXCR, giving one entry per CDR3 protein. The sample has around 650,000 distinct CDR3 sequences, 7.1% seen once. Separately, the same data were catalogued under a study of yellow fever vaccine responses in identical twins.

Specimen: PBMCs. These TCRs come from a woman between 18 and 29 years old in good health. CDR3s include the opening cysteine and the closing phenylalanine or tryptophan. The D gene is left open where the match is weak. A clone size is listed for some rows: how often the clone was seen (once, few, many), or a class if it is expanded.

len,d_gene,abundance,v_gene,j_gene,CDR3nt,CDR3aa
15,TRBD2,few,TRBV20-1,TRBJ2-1,TGCAGTGCTACTCCCTCAGCGGGACTCTACAATGAGCAGTTCTTC,CSATPSAGLYNEQFF
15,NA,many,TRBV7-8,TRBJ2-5,TGTGCCAGCAGCCCTCGTAGGGGGGCGAGTAAGACCCAGTACTTC,CASSPRRGASKTQYF
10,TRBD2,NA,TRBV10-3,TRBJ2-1,TGTGCCACCGGGGGGAATGAGCAGTTCTTC,CATGGNEQFF
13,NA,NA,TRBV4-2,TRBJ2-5,TGTGCCAGCAGGCTAGACAGACAAGAGACCCAGTACTTC,CASRLDRQETQYF
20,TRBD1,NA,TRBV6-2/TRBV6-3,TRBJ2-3,TGTGCCAGCAGTAACCCGGGACAGGGGTCCCATAAAAATAGCACAGATACGCAGTATTTT,CASSNPGQGSHKNSTDTQYF
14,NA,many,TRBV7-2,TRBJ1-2,TGTGCCAGCAGCTTAGCTGGGGGCGATTATGGCTACACCTTC,CASSLAGGDYGYTF
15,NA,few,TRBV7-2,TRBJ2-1,TGTGCCAGCAGCTTAAGCAGGGGACTTAGGAATGAGCAGTTCTTC,CASSLSRGLRNEQFF
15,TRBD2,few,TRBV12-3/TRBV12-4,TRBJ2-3,TGTGCCAGCCGGGATACTAGCGGAGCTCCCGATACGCAGTATTTT,CASRDTSGAPDTQYF
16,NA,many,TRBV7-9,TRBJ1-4,TGTGCCAGCAGCTTAGTCCCCGGAGCAACTAATGAAAAACTGTTTTTT,CASSLVPGATNEKLFF
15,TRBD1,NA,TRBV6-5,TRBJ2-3,TGTGCCAGCAGTTACTGGGACAGAGCCGCAGATACGCAGTATTTT,CASSYWDRAADTQYF
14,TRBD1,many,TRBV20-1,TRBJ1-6,TGCAGTGCTAGAGAGACAGGGGCTAATTCACCCCTCCACTTT,CSARETGANSPLHF
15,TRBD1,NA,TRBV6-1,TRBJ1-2,TGTGCCAGCAGTGATCCGGGACAGGGGTTAGTTGGCTACACCTTC,CASSDPGQGLVGYTF
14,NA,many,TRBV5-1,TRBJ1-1,TGCGCCAGCAGCCCCCGGGAGGGATCCACTGAAGCTTTCTTT,CASSPREGSTEAFF
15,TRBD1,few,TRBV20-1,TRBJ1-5,TGCAGTGCGCGCGACGGGACAGACGGCAATCAGCCCCAGCATTTT,CSARDGTDGNQPQHF
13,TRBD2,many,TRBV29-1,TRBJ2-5,TGCAGCGTTGCAGCGGGAGGGCGAGAGACCCAGTACTTC,CSVAAGGRETQYF
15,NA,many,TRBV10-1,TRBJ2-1,TGCGCCAGCTTTCATAGGGCCCGGTGTTGCAATGAGCAGTTCTTC,CASFHRARCCNEQFF
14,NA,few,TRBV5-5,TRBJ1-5,TGTGCCAGCAGCTTGGAGCGGAACAATCAGCCCCAGCATTTT,CASSLERNNQPQHF
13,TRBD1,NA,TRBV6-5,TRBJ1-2,TGTGCCAGCAGTTACGGGGACAGCGATGGCTACACCTTC,CASSYGDSDGYTF
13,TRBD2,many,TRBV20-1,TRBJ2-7,TGCAGTGCTACGACTAGCGGGTTGAACGAGCAGTACTTC,CSATTSGLNEQYF
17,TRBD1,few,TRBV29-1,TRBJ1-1,TGCAGCGTTGCAAGCAGGACAGGGGCCGCTCTGAACACTGAAGCTTTCTTT,CSVASRTGAALNTEAFF
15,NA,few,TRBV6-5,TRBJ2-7,TGTGCCAGCAGTTCCCCGGGGGACAGCCACTACGAGCAGTACTTC,CASSSPGDSHYEQYF
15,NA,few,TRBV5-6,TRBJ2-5,TGTGCCAGCACCAATCTTCACTTGTCCCAAGAGACCCAGTACTTC,CASTNLHLSQETQYF
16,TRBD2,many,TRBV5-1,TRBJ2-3,TGCGCCAGCAGCCCGGGACTAGCGGGCCCCATGGATACGCAGTATTTT,CASSPGLAGPMDTQYF
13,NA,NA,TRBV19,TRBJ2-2,TGTGCCAGTAGTACAGGACGCACCGGGGAGCTGTTTTTT,CASSTGRTGELFF
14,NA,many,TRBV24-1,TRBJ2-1,TGTGCCACCAGTGATTCTAACAGGGCCGGCGAGCAGTTCTTC,CATSDSNRAGEQFF
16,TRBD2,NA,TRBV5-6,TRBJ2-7,TGTGCCAGCAGCTTGGTTCCCGCGGGAGGGAACTACGAGCAGTACTTC,CASSLVPAGGNYEQYF
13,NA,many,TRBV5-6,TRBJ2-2,TGTGCCAGCAGCCCAGGACGAGGCGGGGAGCTGTTTTTT,CASSPGRGGELFF
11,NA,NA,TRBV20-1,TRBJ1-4,TGCAGTGCTAGAGAAGGGGAGGAACTGTTTTTT,CSAREGEELFF
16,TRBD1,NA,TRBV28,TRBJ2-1,TGTGCCAGCAGTTTGACCGGACAGGGAATTTACAATGAGCAGTTCTTC,CASSLTGQGIYNEQFF
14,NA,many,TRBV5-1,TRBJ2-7,TGCGCCAGCAGCCAAACCGGGACACCTCCTAGTTTGTACTTC,CASSQTGTPPSLYF
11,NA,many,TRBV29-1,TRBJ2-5,TGCAGCGTTTACTTCCAAGAGACCCAGTACTTC,CSVYFQETQYF
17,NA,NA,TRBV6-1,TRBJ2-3,TGTGCCAGCAGCGACACAGCAACAGGAGCTAGCACAGATACGCAGTATTTT,CASSDTATGASTDTQYF
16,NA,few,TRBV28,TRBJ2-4,TGTGCCAGCAGGAGAGACTCCGGAGGGGCCAAAAACATTCAGTACTTC,CASRRDSGGAKNIQYF
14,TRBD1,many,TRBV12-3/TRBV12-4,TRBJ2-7,TGTGCCAGCAGTTTACGACAGGGGAGCTACGAGCAGTACTTC,CASSLRQGSYEQYF
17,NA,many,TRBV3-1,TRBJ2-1,TGTGCCAGCAGCCAAGTTGGCTTTTCAGGCACCTACAATGAGCAGTTCTTC,CASSQVGFSGTYNEQFF
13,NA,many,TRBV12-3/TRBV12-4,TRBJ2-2,TGTGCCAGCAGTCTCACCCTCGGCGGGGAGCTGTTTTTT,CASSLTLGGELFF
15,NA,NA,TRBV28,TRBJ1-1,TGTGCCAGCAGTTTTCTCACGGGAGGGATATCTGAAGCTTTCTTT,CASSFLTGGISEAFF
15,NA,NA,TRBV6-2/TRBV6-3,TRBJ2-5,TGTGCCAGCGGACGGGACTGGAGCTTTCAGGAGACCCAGTACTTC,CASGRDWSFQETQYF
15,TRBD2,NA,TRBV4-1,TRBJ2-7,TGCGCCAGCAGTCACCCGGGCGGGAGAATCCACGAGCAGTACTTC,CASSHPGGRIHEQYF
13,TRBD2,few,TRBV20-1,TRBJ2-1,TGCAGTGCTTTCCTCCGGGGGGATGGTGAGCAGTTCTTC,CSAFLRGDGEQFF
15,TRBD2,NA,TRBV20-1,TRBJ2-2,TGCAGTGCCCAGAGGGCGGGAGGGAACACCGGGGAGCTGTTTTTT,CSAQRAGGNTGELFF
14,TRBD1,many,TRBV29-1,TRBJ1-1,TGCAGCGTTGAGGACACAGGGGGGAACACTGAAGCTTTCTTT,CSVEDTGGNTEAFF
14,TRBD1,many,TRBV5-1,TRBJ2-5,TGCGCCAGCAGCTGGCGGACAGGGCAAGAGACCCAGTACTTC,CASSWRTGQETQYF
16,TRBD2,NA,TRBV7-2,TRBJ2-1,TGTGCCAGCAGCCCACCGGGACTAGCGGGGAACAATGAGCAGTTCTTC,CASSPPGLAGNNEQFF
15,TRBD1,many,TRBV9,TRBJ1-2,TGTGCCAGCAGCGCAACTCCGGGACAGGGGCTGGGCTACACCTTC,CASSATPGQGLGYTF
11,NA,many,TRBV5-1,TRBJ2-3,TGCGCCAGCAGCTCCAGAGATACGCAGTATTTT,CASSSRDTQYF
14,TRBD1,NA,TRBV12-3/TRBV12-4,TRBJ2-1,TGTGCCAGCAGGCCGGGACAGGGTTGGAATGAGCAGTTCTTC,CASRPGQGWNEQFF
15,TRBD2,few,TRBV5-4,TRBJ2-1,TGTGCCAGCAGCTTGGCCCAGGGACTAGCGAATGAGCAGTTCTTC,CASSLAQGLANEQFF
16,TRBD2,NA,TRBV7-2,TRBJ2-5,TGTGCCAGCAGCTCGCGGGCTAGCGGCTACTTTGAGACCCAGTACTTC,CASSSRASGYFETQYF
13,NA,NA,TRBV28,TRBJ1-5,TGTGCCAGCAGGCCCGCGGGGAATCAGCCCCAGCATTTT,CASRPAGNQPQHF
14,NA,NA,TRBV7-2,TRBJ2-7,TGTGCCAGCAGCTTAGCACCGAACTCCTACGAGCAGTACTTC,CASSLAPNSYEQYF
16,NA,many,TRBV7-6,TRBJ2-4,TGTGCCAGCAGCCAGGCCCTAGCGCGCGACAAAAACATTCAGTACTTC,CASSQALARDKNIQYF